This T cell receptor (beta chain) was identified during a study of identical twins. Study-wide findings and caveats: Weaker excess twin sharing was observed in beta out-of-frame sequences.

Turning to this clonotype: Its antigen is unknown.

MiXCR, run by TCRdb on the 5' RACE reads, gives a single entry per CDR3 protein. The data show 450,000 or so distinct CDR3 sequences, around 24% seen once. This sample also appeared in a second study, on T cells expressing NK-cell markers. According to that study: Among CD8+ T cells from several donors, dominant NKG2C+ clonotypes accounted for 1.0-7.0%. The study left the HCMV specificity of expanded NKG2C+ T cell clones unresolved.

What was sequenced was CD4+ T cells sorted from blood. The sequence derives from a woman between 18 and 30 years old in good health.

This CDR3 reads CASSPSLIAQQFF. The DNA for the CDR3 is TGTGCCAGCAGTCCAAGCCTAATAGCGCAGCAGTTCTTC. The chain carries TRBV6-2 or TRBV6-3 and TRBJ2-1, with D possibly matching TRBD2 (5 bases). The germline V gene encodes CDR1 MNHEY and CDR2 SVGEGT. This CDR3 is 13 amino acids long. Trimming removed 5 bases at V and 11 bases at J, with 16 bases between.